This TCR beta chain stems from a study of CXCR3-negative and CXCR3-positive naive CD8 T cells. CDR3 length equals 15 residues. The libraries of TRB cDNA were prepared using 5' RACE with UMI labels. TCRdb re-called the 5' RACE reads; every CDR3 protein appears as one record, without DNA. The repertoire shows approximately 38,000 distinct CDR3 sequences; the top ten hold roughly 8.4%. The origin of this receptor is a human donor in good health. Some clones in this sample may be carry-over from other donors' samples. V is TRBV23-1 and J is TRBJ2-3; without DNA, the TCRdb call of TRBD2 cannot be checked. Being an ORF, TRBV23-1 has a function that is uncertain. Sequenced material: memory CD8+ T cells from blood. CDR3 amino acids: CASSHAGASTDTQYF.